This entry concerns a single TCR beta chain. Its target is not known. Germline-derived CDR1 and CDR2 are SQVTM and ANQGSEA. This CDR3 region has 19 residues. The sample comes from a study of monozygotic twins with inflammatory bowel disease. Overall study results and limits: No one strong IBD-associated signal or clonotype was supported.

TCRdb re-analyzed the 5' RACE reads; it lists each CDR3 protein once, without DNA. The specimen's table records approximately 210,000 distinct CDR3 sequences. The gene calls are TRBV29-1 and TRBJ1-2. This receptor was obtained from a human donor with ulcerative colitis or Crohn's disease, or a healthy co-twin of an affected twin (not recorded which). Sequenced sample: blood. CDR3 residues: CSVEEASRQGPWTNYGYTF.